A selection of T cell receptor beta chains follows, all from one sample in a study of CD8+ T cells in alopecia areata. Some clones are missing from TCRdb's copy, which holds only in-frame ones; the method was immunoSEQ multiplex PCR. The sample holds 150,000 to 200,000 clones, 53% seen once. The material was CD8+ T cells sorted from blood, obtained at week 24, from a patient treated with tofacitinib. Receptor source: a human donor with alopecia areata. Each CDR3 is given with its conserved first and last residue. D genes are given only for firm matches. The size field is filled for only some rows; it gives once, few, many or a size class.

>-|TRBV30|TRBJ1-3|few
CAWSVGGNTIYF
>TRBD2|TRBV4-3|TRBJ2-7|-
CASSQDVVASGDPYEQYF
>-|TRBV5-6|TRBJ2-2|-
CASSSFHGNGELFF
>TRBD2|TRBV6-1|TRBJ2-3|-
CASSELGGGSGDTQYF
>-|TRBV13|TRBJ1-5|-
CASSLGRRQVLGPQHF
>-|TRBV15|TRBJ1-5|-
CATQSLGGQPQHF
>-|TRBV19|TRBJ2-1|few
CASSLEGRSYNEQFF
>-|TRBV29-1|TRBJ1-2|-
CSALDGPNYGYTF
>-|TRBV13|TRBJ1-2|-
CASSGGSLRGYTF
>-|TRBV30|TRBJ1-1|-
CAWNQGTEAFF
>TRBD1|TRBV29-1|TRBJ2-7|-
CSDQQGVLTIEQYF
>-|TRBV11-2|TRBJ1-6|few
CASSLSRGADNSPLHF
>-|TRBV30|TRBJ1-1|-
CAWNVGWDTEAFF
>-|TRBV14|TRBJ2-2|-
CASSQEGGQLTGELFF
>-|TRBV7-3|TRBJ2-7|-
CASSPGSGGEQYF
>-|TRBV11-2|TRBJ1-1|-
CASSQSNTEAFF
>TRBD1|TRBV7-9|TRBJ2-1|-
CASSPIDRDHEQFF
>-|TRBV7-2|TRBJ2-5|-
CASSLVLSWQETQYF
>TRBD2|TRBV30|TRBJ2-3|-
CAWSGAGASLSTDTQYF
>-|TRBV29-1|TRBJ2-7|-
CSGTVSYEQYF
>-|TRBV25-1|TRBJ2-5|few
CASGETQVETQYF
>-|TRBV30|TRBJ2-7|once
CAWRDGIYSEQYF
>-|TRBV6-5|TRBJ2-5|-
CASKKGVMEETQYF
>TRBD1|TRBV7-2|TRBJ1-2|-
CASSILRDSSGYTF
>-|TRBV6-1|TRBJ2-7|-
CASSAGSHEQYF
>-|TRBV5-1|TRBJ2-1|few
CASSLAVNEQFF
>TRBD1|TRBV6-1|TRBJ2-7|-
CASSTTGTGFDEQYF
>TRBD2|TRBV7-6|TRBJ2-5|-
CASSSGLQETQYF
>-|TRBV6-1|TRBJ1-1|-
CASSPTSQMNTEAFF